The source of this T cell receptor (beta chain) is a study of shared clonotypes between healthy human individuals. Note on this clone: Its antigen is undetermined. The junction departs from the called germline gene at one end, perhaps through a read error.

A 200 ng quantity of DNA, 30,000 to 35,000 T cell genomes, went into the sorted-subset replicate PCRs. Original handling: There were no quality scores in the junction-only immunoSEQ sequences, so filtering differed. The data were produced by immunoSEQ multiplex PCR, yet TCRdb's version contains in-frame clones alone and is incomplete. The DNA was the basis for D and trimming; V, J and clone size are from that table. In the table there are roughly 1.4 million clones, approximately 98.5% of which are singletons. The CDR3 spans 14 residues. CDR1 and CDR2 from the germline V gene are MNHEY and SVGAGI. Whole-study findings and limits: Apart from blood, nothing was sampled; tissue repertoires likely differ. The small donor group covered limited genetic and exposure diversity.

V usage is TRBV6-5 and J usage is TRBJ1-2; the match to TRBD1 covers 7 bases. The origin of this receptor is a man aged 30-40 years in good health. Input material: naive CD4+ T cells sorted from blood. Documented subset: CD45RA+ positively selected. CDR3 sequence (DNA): TGTGCCAACAGTTTAGACAGGGATGGGAATGGCTACACCTTC. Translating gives CANSLDRDGNGYTF.